The 27 T cell receptor beta chains below were found in one sample sequenced in a study of blood T cell repertoires in COVID-19. Produced via immunoSEQ multiplex PCR; TCRdb's table is partial and in-frame only. The table lists around 100,000 clones, about 89% of them singletons, with approximately 2.2% in the top ten. The specimen sequenced was peripheral blood. Receptors were obtained from a man aged 45-65 years with active COVID-19.

The genes are TRBV11-2 and TRBJ2-5; 12 bases agree with TRBD2. The ends lost 5 bases at V and 5 bases at J; junction bases unmatched: 6. Germline CDR1 reads SGHAT; CDR2 reads FQNNGV. The CDR3 contains 15 residues. Here the CDR3 reads CASSIGLAGWETQYF. CDR3 in DNA: TGTGCCAGCAGCATAGGACTAGCGGGGTGGGAGACCCAGTACTTC. The variable domain in full, completed from reference TRBV11-2 and TRBJ2-5, reads EAGVAQSPRYKIIEKRQSVAFWCNPISGHATLYWYQQILGQGPKLLIQFQNNGVVDDSQLPKDRFSAERLKGVDSTLKIQPAKLEDSAVYLCASSIGLAGWETQYFGPGTRLLVL.

Comments on this clone: Other DNA sequences within the sample encode an identical CDR3. This chain uses TRBV18 with TRBJ2-2; possibly TRBD2 for D (6 bases). Trimming took 3 bases from V and 0 from J, leaving 8 bases between them. Germline V gene data show CDR1 as KGHSH and CDR2 as LQKENI. The CDR3 sequence is 15 residues long. CDR3 sequence reads: CASSPRTTNTGELFF. CDR3 coding DNA: TGTGCCAGCTCACCGAGGACTACGAACACCGGGGAGCTGTTTTTT.

The CDR3 protein is CASSTGMGVNSPLHF. As DNA, the CDR3 is TGTGCCAGCAGCACAGGGATGGGGGTTAATTCACCCCTCCACTTT. V is TRBV3-1 (or the pseudogene TRBV3-2) and J is TRBJ1-6; D is perhaps TRBD1 (6 bases). CDR3 length equals 15 residues. V shed 5 bases and J shed 6 bases, with 14 bases lying between them. Germline assignment: CDR1 LGHDT and CDR2 YNNKEL (reference sequence).

The genes are TRBV3-1 (or the pseudogene TRBV3-2) and TRBJ2-1; D possibly corresponds to TRBD2 (6 bases). Germline loops: CDR1 LGHDT, CDR2 YNNKEL (reference sequence). V lost 1 base and J lost 2, with 9 bases in between. CDR3 length: 15 residues. The CDR3 loop is CASSQAGEPYNEQFF. CDR3 sequence (DNA): TGTGCCAGCAGCCAAGCGGGGGAGCCCTACAATGAGCAGTTCTTC.

This clone was seen a single time. This chain links TRBV7-2 with TRBJ2-4, with a possible D match to TRBD1 (6 bases). The CDR3 is 16 amino acids. V lost 4 bases, J lost 0 bases, and 13 bases lay in between. Germline CDR1 SGHTA, CDR2 FQGNSA. CDR3 loop: CASSSNRVLAKNIQYF. The CDR3 region has the DNA TGTGCCAGCAGCTCGAACAGGGTTCTAGCCAAAAACATTCAGTACTTC.

This chain joins TRBV9 and TRBJ2-7; TRBD1 aligns across 9 bases. CDR1 is SGDLS, CDR2 YYNGEE, per germline. This CDR3 contains 14 residues. J gave up 5 bases and V 4 bases, and 7 bases lay outside the gene matches. The CDR3 nucleotides are TGTGCCAGCAGCCTCCAGGACAGGGGTAACGAGCAGTACTTC. Residues: CASSLQDRGNEQYF.

The V gene is TRBV6-4, the J gene TRBJ2-1, with 13 bases that match TRBD2. V lost 0 bases to trimming and J lost 0 bases; unmatched junction nucleotides: 2. Germline-derived CDR1 and CDR2 are MRHNA and SNTAGT. The CDR3 has 18 residues. The CDR3 region is CASSDSGTSGNSYNEQFF. For the CDR3, the DNA is TGTGCCAGCAGTGACTCGGGGACTAGCGGGAACTCCTACAATGAGCAGTTCTTC.

The count of this clone is one. The chain is built from TRBV2 and TRBJ1-6; D is unresolved. Trimming took off 5 bases at V and 9 bases at J, with 17 bases between the two ends. The germline gives CDR1 SNHLY, CDR2 FYNNEI. The length of the CDR3 is 15 residues. CDR3 protein: CASSTELGGPSPLHF. Here the CDR3 DNA reads TGTGCCAGCAGTACGGAACTGGGAGGCCCTTCACCCCTCCACTTT.

The rearrangement uses TRBV7-8 and TRBJ1-3; maybe TRBD1 (6 bases). Trimming stripped 5 bases from V and 0 bases from J, with 14 bases between. CDR1 SGHVS and CDR2 FQNEAQ come from the germline V gene. This CDR3 contains 16 residues. The chain's CDR3 is CASSEIRQASGNTIYF. The CDR3 DNA reads TGTGCCAGCAGCGAGATTAGACAGGCCTCTGGAAACACCATATATTTT.

Written as DNA, the CDR3 is TGTGCCAGCAGCTTAATTTCACCGGGGAATGAGCAGTTCTTC. It translates to CASSLISPGNEQFF. The chain carries TRBV7-2 and TRBJ2-1, with D possibly TRBD2 on 5 matching bases. Trimming pared 2 bases from V and 7 bases from J, leaving 12 bases between. The CDR3 spans 14 residues. CDR1 SGHTA and CDR2 FQGNSA come from the germline V gene.

The V gene is TRBV5-1, the J gene TRBJ2-7; a weak D match, TRBD1 (5 bases). The V end lost 2 bases, the J end lost 4 bases, and 16 bases lay between the germline ends. CDR1 and CDR2 (germline): SGHRS, YFSETQ. The CDR3 covers 15 residues. CDR3 residues: CASSFDSSYLYEQYF. The CDR3 region has the DNA TGCGCCAGCAGCTTTGACAGTTCATATCTTTACGAGCAGTACTTC.

The chain combines TRBV11-2 with TRBJ1-6, with D possibly TRBD1 on 5 matching bases. Trimming removed 2 bases from V and 7 bases from J, with 6 bases in between. CDR1 and CDR2 (germline): SGHAT, FQNNGV. The CDR3 covers 13 residues. The CDR3 loop is CASSLRGNSPLHF. CDR3 nucleotide sequence: TGTGCCAGCAGCTTAAGGGGCAATTCACCCCTCCACTTT.

This clone occurred once. The chain is built from TRBV21-1 and TRBJ1-6. TRBV21-1 has pseudogene status. The CDR3 consists of 17 residues. The CDR3 DNA is TGTGCCAGCAGCAAAGAATGGCGAGGGTACGGTAATTCACCCCTCCACTTT. Translating it yields CASSKEWRGYGNSPLHF.

J is TRBJ1-1 and V is TRBV7-8, with 9 positions matching TRBD1. Looked up from germline, CDR1 is SGHVS and CDR2 is FQNEAQ. With V trimmed by 3 bases and J by 5 bases, 7 bases remained unmatched. The CDR3 totals 15 residues. Written as DNA, the CDR3 is TGTGCCAGCAGCTTGCCGACAGGGGGAATTACTGAAGCTTTCTTT. Residues: CASSLPTGGITEAFF.

This clone was picked up one time. The rearrangement joins TRBV19 to TRBJ1-2, with D perhaps TRBD1 (6 bases). The CDR3 spans 14 residues. Trimming removed 1 base at V and 9 bases at J, with 15 bases between. Per the germline V gene, CDR1 is LNHDA and CDR2 is SQIVND (reference sequence). The CDR3 DNA is TGTGCCAGTAGTATAGCCGCAGGGGAGGGGAGCTACACCTTC. Protein sequence: CASSIAAGEGSYTF.

The CDR3 nucleotides are TGTGCCAGCAGGGGACAGGGAAGTGGCAATCAGCCCCAGCATTTT. Protein: CASRGQGSGNQPQHF. This sequence joins TRBV28 and TRBJ1-5; 9 bases are shared with TRBD1. J lost 2 bases, V lost 6 bases, and 5 bases had no gene match. From germline, CDR1 is MDHEN and CDR2 SYDVKM. The CDR3 contains 15 residues.

The chain uses TRBV5-1 and TRBJ2-3, with TRBD2 matching over 10 bases. There are 14 residues in the CDR3. Germline-derived CDR1 and CDR2 are SGHRS and YFSETQ. The V and J ends lost 7 bases and 0 bases, in that order; junction bases with no gene match: 2. CDR3 coding DNA: TGCGCCAGCGGACTAGCGGCTAGCACAGATACGCAGTATTTT. Its protein product is CASGLAASTDTQYF. Together with reference TRBV5-1 and TRBJ2-3, the CDR3 gives the full variable domain: KAGVTQTPRYLIKTRGQQVTLSCSPISGHRSVSWYQQTPGQGLQFLFEYFSETQRNKGNFPGRFSGRQFSNSRSEMNVSTLELGDSALYLCASGLAASTDTQYFGPGTRLTVL.

This sequence joins TRBV7-8 and TRBJ1-5; TRBD1 matches 7 bases. The V gene end was trimmed by 5 bases and the J gene end by 8 bases; junction bases not matched to a gene: 12. The CDR3 runs to 15 residues. Germline V gene lookup returns CDR1 SGHVS and CDR2 FQNEAQ. CDR3 sequence (DNA): TGTGCCAGCAGCCCAATGGACAGGATTCGTGAGCCCCAGCATTTT. Translated: CASSPMDRIREPQHF.

The chain combines TRBV9 with TRBJ2-5; 16 nucleotides align to TRBD2. Looked up from germline, CDR1 is SGDLS and CDR2 is YYNGEE. V dropped 3 bases and J dropped 3; count of bases not matched to a gene: 2. CDR3 length: 16 residues. As DNA, the CDR3 is TGTGCCAGCAGCGGCGGGACTAGCGGGGGGGAAGAGACCCAGTACTTC. This sequence encodes CASSGGTSGGEETQYF.

This sequence joins TRBV5-1 and TRBJ1-1; tentatively, D is TRBD1 (5 bases). The CDR3 has 17 amino acids. V shed 0 bases and J shed 1 base, with 16 bases lying between them. Germline V gene lookup returns CDR1 SGHRS and CDR2 YFSETQ. The CDR3 nucleotides are TGCGCCAGCAGCTTGGCGGGTAAAGGGGCGTCGAACACTGAAGCTTTCTTT. Translation: CASSLAGKGASNTEAFF.

V is TRBV5-1 and J is TRBJ2-1; perhaps TRBD1 as D (6 bases). CDR1 and CDR2 (germline): SGHRS, YFSETQ. The CDR3 contains 14 residues. The V end was cut by 4 bases, the J end by 5 bases, with 13 bases between. In nucleotides, the CDR3 is TGCGCCAGCAGCCCCCCCAACAGGGACAATGAGCAGTTCTTC. This translates into CASSPPNRDNEQFF. The entire variable domain, with the rest obtained from reference TRBV5-1 and TRBJ2-1, is as follows: KAGVTQTPRYLIKTRGQQVTLSCSPISGHRSVSWYQQTPGQGLQFLFEYFSETQRNKGNFPGRFSGRQFSNSRSEMNVSTLELGDSALYLCASSPPNRDNEQFFGPGTRLTVL.

The gene calls are TRBV10-1 and TRBJ1-1, with TRBD1 as a possible D gene (5 bases). The CDR3 loop spans 13 amino acids. V was clipped by 4 bases and J by 4 bases, with 10 bases between them. Germline V lookup: CDR1 WNHNN, CDR2 SYGVQD (reference sequence). CDR3 residues: CASSVWGGTEAFF. The DNA for the CDR3 is TGCGCCAGCAGTGTCTGGGGGGGCACTGAAGCTTTCTTT.

The chain links TRBV6-6 to TRBJ2-3; 7 nucleotides match TRBD2. CDR3 length: 15 residues. V dropped 6 bases and J dropped 0; count of bases not matched to a gene: 6. CDR1 is MNHNY and CDR2 is SVGAGI in the germline V gene (reference sequence). This chain's CDR3 is CASRSSGASTDTQYF. The CDR3 DNA sequence: TGTGCCAGCAGATCGAGCGGGGCCAGCACAGATACGCAGTATTTT.

This chain joins TRBV10-2 and TRBJ2-1, with D perhaps TRBD2 (5 bases). This CDR3 is 13 amino acids long. The V end lost 8 bases, the J end lost 5 bases, and 13 bases lay between the germline ends. Per the germline V gene, CDR1 is WSHSY and CDR2 is SAAADI. The CDR3 nucleotides are TGCGCCAGCGAGGGTGTGGGGAACAATGAGCAGTTCTTC. Protein: CASEGVGNNEQFF.

V and J are TRBV25-1 and TRBJ2-3, with 16 nucleotides matching TRBD2. CDR1 and CDR2 (germline): MGHDK, SYGVNS. With V trimmed by 4 bases and J by 7 bases, 8 bases remained unmatched. The CDR3 has 17 amino acids. CDR3 sequence reads: CASSGPGLAGGPNTQYF. DNA of the CDR3: TGTGCCAGCAGTGGACCGGGACTAGCGGGAGGGCCGAATACGCAGTATTTT.

V usage is TRBV5-1 and J usage is TRBJ1-1, with 8 bases that match TRBD1. The CDR3 has 14 amino acids. J lost 4 bases, V lost 4 bases, and 6 bases had no gene match. Per the germline V gene, CDR1 is SGHRS and CDR2 is YFSETQ. Here the CDR3 reads CASSPTGGSTEAFF. CDR3 DNA sequence: TGCGCCAGCAGCCCCACAGGGGGTAGCACTGAAGCTTTCTTT.

The chain employs TRBV6-1 and TRBJ2-7, with D perhaps matching TRBD1 (6 bases). From germline, CDR1 is MNHNS and CDR2 SASEGT. The CDR3 has 16 residues. V was clipped by 0 bases and J by 2 bases, with 14 bases between them. The CDR3 sequence: CASSEAATGTTYEQYF. The DNA of the CDR3 is TGTGCCAGCAGTGAAGCAGCAACAGGGACAACCTACGAGCAGTACTTC.